Presented here are 23 T cell receptor beta chains from one specimen sequenced in a study of sequential checkpoint blockade in melanoma. The treatment is: randomized to nivolumab then ipilimumab (arm A) or the reverse (arm B). Clones were sequenced by immunoSEQ multiplex PCR, and TCRdb holds only the in-frame ones, with some missing. This table holds more than 15,000 clones, under 85% found once. The sample in question was CD8+ T cells sorted from blood (inferred from file names), obtained from a patient given nivolumab and ipilimumab in sequence. These receptors came from a human donor with melanoma.

This chain joins TRBV5-6 and TRBJ2-7; 7 bases are shared with TRBD2. The CDR3 is made up of 14 amino acids. The germline V gene encodes CDR1 SGHDT and CDR2 YYEEEE. J gave up 0 bases and V 3 bases, and 3 bases lay outside the gene matches. The CDR3 protein is CASSWGTTSYEQYF. The CDR3 DNA is TGTGCCAGCAGCTGGGGGACTACCTCCTACGAGCAGTACTTC. Full variable domain (outside the CDR3, taken from reference TRBV5-6 and TRBJ2-7): DAGVTQSPTHLIKTRGQQVTLRCSPKSGHDTVSWYQQALGQGPQFIFQYYEEEERQRGNFPDRFSGHQFPNYSSELNVNALLLGDSALYLCASSWGTTSYEQYFGPGTRLTVT.

V usage is TRBV28 and J usage is TRBJ1-5, with unresolved D. This CDR3 has 15 amino acids. V was shortened by 1 base and J by 3 bases, with 10 bases between the two germline ends. Germline V gene lookup returns CDR1 MDHEN and CDR2 SYDVKM. The CDR3 nucleotides read TGTGCCAGCAGTTTATACGGGGAGGACAATCAGCCCCAGCATTTT. Its protein is CASSLYGEDNQPQHF.

This clone was observed a single time. The rearrangement joins TRBV2 to TRBJ2-7, with no clear D. Germline lookup yields CDR1 SNHLY and CDR2 FYNNEI. The CDR3 spans 15 residues. V dropped 4 bases and J dropped 0 bases, with 13 bases sitting between them. CDR3 residues: CASSGLESSSYEQYF. CDR3 DNA sequence: TGTGCCAGCAGTGGTTTAGAAAGCTCCTCCTACGAGCAGTACTTC.

A single count supports this clone. The chain combines TRBV7-6 with TRBJ2-7; D may be TRBD1 (6 bases). Trimming stripped 2 bases from V and 2 bases from J, with 10 bases between. Germline CDR1 and CDR2: SGHVS and FNYEAQ. The CDR3 extends over 14 amino acids. The CDR3 loop reads CASSLIAGAYEQYF. The DNA of the CDR3 is TGTGCCAGCAGCTTAATCGCAGGGGCCTACGAGCAGTACTTC.

CDR3 sequence (DNA): TGTGCCAGCAGACCCCGGGACAGCCCCTACGAGCAGTACTTC. Encoded protein: CASRPRDSPYEQYF. The chain combines TRBV28 with TRBJ2-7, with 7 bases fitting TRBD1. V lost 6 bases, J lost 2 bases, and 7 bases stayed unmatched. Germline lookup yields CDR1 MDHEN and CDR2 SYDVKM. This CDR3 is built from 14 residues.

This chain joins TRBV6-5 and TRBJ2-7; TRBD1 aligns across 10 bases. Germline V gene data show CDR1 as MNHEY and CDR2 as SVGAGI. CDR3 length: 14 residues. Losses at the gene ends were 4 bases for V and 5 bases for J; bases not matched to a gene: 5. As DNA, the CDR3 is TGTGCCAGCAGTTCGGACAGGGGGGAGGACGAGCAGTACTTC. Protein: CASSSDRGEDEQYF.

The rearrangement uses TRBV6-5 and TRBJ2-1; D is uncertain. The CDR3 sequence is 14 residues long. Between the trimmed V and J ends, which lost 6 bases and 6 bases, there was a span of 15 bases. Germline CDR1 is MNHEY and CDR2 is SVGAGI. CDR3 region: CASSVLKTSNEQFF. The CDR3 DNA reads as TGTGCCAGCAGCGTTCTAAAGACAAGCAATGAGCAGTTCTTC.

The chain couples TRBV19 to TRBJ2-7; D gene ambiguous. The V end lost 1 base, the J end lost 3 bases, and 10 bases lay between the germline ends. This CDR3 comprises 14 residues. Germline V gives CDR1 LNHDA, CDR2 SQIVND (reference sequence). The CDR3 DNA is TGTGCCAGTAGTATAGGCCCGGGTCTCTACGAGCAGTACTTC. It codes for CASSIGPGLYEQYF.

The rearrangement links TRBV27 to TRBJ2-7, with 10 nucleotides matching TRBD1. CDR3 length: 15 amino acids. CDR1 is MNHEY, CDR2 SMNVEV, per germline (reference sequence). Germline trimming cut 6 bases from V and 2 bases from J; bases unmatched to any gene: 7. The CDR3 DNA reads TGTGCCAGCAGAAAGACAGGGGGCAAGGCCTACGAGCAGTACTTC. It is translated as CASRKTGGKAYEQYF.

This chain connects TRBV5-6 to TRBJ2-7, with 7 bases aligning to TRBD1. J was trimmed by 4 bases and V by 0 bases; bases with no gene match: 4. In germline, CDR1 is SGHDT, CDR2 YYEEEE. CDR3 length: 14 residues. CDR3 coding DNA: TGTGCCAGCAGCTTGGATGGCAGGGGGTACGAGCAGTACTTC. Translating gives CASSLDGRGYEQYF.

The chain uses TRBV29-1 and TRBJ1-2; D unclear. Trimming took 0 bases from V and 4 from J, leaving 9 bases between them. Germline V gene lookup returns CDR1 SQVTM and CDR2 ANQGSEA. The CDR3 is 13 residues long. CDR3: CSVEDAGPYGYTF. The DNA of the CDR3 is TGCAGCGTTGAAGATGCGGGCCCCTATGGCTACACCTTC. The entire variable domain, with the rest obtained from reference TRBV29-1 and TRBJ1-2, is as follows: SAVISQKPSRDICQRGTSLTIQCQVDSQVTMMFWYRQQPGQSLTLIATANQGSEATYESGFVIDKFPISRPNLTFSTLTVSNMSPEDSSIYLCSVEDAGPYGYTFGSGTRLTVV.

The chain joins TRBV29-1 to TRBJ1-1, with D possibly TRBD1 on 5 matching bases. This CDR3 region has 14 residues. Germline CDR1 is SQVTM and CDR2 is ANQGSEA. V was clipped by 4 bases and J by 1 base, with 13 bases between them. The CDR3 region has the DNA TGCAGCGTTGCCGCGGTTACAGGGAACACTGAAGCTTTCTTT. It specifies CSVAAVTGNTEAFF.

This clone was found a few times. The chain uses TRBV5-6 and TRBJ1-2, with 7 bases lining up with TRBD1. The length of the CDR3 is 15 residues. The ends lost 5 bases at V and 0 bases at J; junction bases unmatched: 7. From germline, CDR1 is SGHDT and CDR2 YYEEEE. This chain's CDR3 is CASSFWGQPNYGYTF. CDR3 nucleotide sequence: TGTGCCAGCAGTTTCTGGGGACAGCCTAACTATGGCTACACCTTC.

This clone showed up just a few times. The rearrangement joins TRBV2 to TRBJ1-1; TRBD1 matches 10 bases. CDR3 length equals 16 residues. Germline V gene data show CDR1 as SNHLY and CDR2 as FYNNEI. J lost 5 bases, V lost 6 bases, and 12 bases had no gene match. In nucleotides, the CDR3 is TGTGCCAGCAGCCTCATGGGACAGGGGCGGGGGACTGAAGCTTTCTTT. This translates into CASSLMGQGRGTEAFF.

The chain carries TRBV2 and TRBJ1-4; D ambiguous. V was cut by 10 bases and J by 6 bases, with 18 bases left in between. The CDR3 covers 14 residues. CDR1 and CDR2 (germline): SNHLY, FYNNEI. CDR3 loop: CATAKGANYEKLFF. The CDR3 bases are TGTGCCACTGCGAAGGGAGCGAATTATGAAAAACTGTTTTTT.

The chain combines TRBV25-1 with TRBJ1-5; no clear D gene. The V and J ends lost 1 base and 4 bases respectively, with 14 bases between them. The germline gives CDR1 MGHDK, CDR2 SYGVNS. This CDR3 spans 16 amino acids. CDR3 bases: TGTGCCAGCAGTGAATTGAAGGTGGGAGTGAATCAGCCCCAGCATTTT. This sequence encodes CASSELKVGVNQPQHF.

The rearrangement links TRBV7-9 to TRBJ1-6, with D perhaps matching TRBD1 (5 bases). Trimming removed 6 bases from V and 8 bases from J, with 11 bases in between. CDR1 and CDR2 from the germline V gene are SEHNR and FQNEAQ (reference sequence). This CDR3 is built from 13 residues. The CDR3 DNA reads TGTGCCAGCAGTTCCGGGGGTGATTCACCCCTCCACTTT. Encoded protein: CASSSGGDSPLHF.

This sequence joins TRBV6-1 and TRBJ1-2, with 12 bases aligning to TRBD1. The CDR3 runs to 16 residues. Germline CDR1 is MNHNS and CDR2 is SASEGT. Unmatched junction bases numbered 2, after V lost 0 bases and J lost 3 bases. The CDR3 DNA is TGTGCCAGCAGTGAAGCTGGGACAGGGGGCGACTATGGCTACACCTTC. It specifies CASSEAGTGGDYGYTF.

The J gene is TRBJ2-7, the V gene TRBV5-1, with a possible D match to TRBD2 (5 bases). The CDR3 has 13 residues. Germline V gene data show CDR1 as SGHRS and CDR2 as YFSETQ. Between the trimmed V and J ends, which lost 5 bases and 2 bases, there was a span of 11 bases. The CDR3 loop reads CASSTGIAYEQYF. CDR3 bases: TGCGCCAGCAGTACCGGGATAGCCTACGAGCAGTACTTC.

The chain couples TRBV7-8 to TRBJ1-2; 7 bases line up with TRBD1. V gave up 2 bases and J gave up 8 bases; unmatched junction bases: 5. The CDR3 is 13 amino acids. Germline-derived CDR1 and CDR2 are SGHVS and FQNEAQ. CDR3 residues: CASSLSGGEGYTF. The CDR3, as DNA: TGTGCCAGCAGCTTATCAGGGGGAGAAGGCTACACCTTC.

The V and J genes are TRBV19 and TRBJ1-1; 8 bases map to TRBD1. The V segment lost 3 bases and the J segment 5 bases; nucleotides outside the gene matches: 8. The CDR3 is 15 amino acids. Germline lookup yields CDR1 LNHDA and CDR2 SQIVND (reference sequence). CDR3 DNA sequence: TGTGCCAGTAGTATCGGCCAGGGGGCGAATACTGAAGCTTTCTTT. This gives the protein CASSIGQGANTEAFF.

This clone was detected only once. V is TRBV6-5 and J is TRBJ1-2, with D unresolved. The CDR3 extends over 13 amino acids. Germline V gene lookup returns CDR1 MNHEY and CDR2 SVGAGI. V lost 2 bases to trimming and J lost 0 bases, with 4 bases between them. The chain's CDR3 is CASSYQANYGYTF. CDR3 nucleotides: TGTGCCAGCAGTTACCAGGCTAACTATGGCTACACCTTC.

This chain connects TRBV7-2 to TRBJ2-7; tentative D call: TRBD2 (6 bases). The ends were cut back, 2 bases at V and 3 bases at J, with 17 bases in the middle. The length of the CDR3 is 16 residues. Germline lookup yields CDR1 SGHTA and CDR2 FQGNSA. CDR3 sequence (DNA): TGTGCCAGCAGCTTACGGGGGACCCCACTATTCTACGAGCAGTACTTC. Amino acid sequence: CASSLRGTPLFYEQYF.